These 30 T cell receptor beta chains came from one sample sequenced in a study of cytomegalovirus exposure and HLA in healthy donors. The PCR made use of 60 Vbeta and 13 Jbeta primers. Data came from immunoSEQ multiplex PCR; TCRdb stores just in-frame clones and leaves some out. Here the sample spans some 150,000 clones, approximately 82% being singletons. Sequencing input: PBMCs. All receptors come from a middle-aged man in good health and CMV-seronegative.

The chain recombines TRBV7-8 with TRBJ1-2; 11 nucleotides agree with TRBD1. This CDR3 comprises 16 residues. Germline V lookup: CDR1 SGHVS, CDR2 FQNEAQ. After removal of 3 bases from V and 6 bases from J, the junction contained 9 bases not matched to a gene. The CDR3, as DNA: TGTGCCAGCAGCTTTTACAGGACAGGGGGCGGAAATGGCTACACCTTC. Amino acids: CASSFYRTGGGNGYTF. The full variable domain, with the rest looked up from reference TRBV7-8 and TRBJ1-2, is GAGVSQSPRYKVAKRGQDVALRCDPISGHVSLFWYQQALGQGPEFLTYFQNEAQLDKSGLPSDRFFAERPEGSVSTLKIQRTQQEDSAVYLCASSFYRTGGGNGYTFGSGTRLTVV.

V usage is TRBV7-9 and J usage is TRBJ1-1; D perhaps matches TRBD1 (5 bases). V was trimmed by 3 bases and J by 2 bases, leaving 13 bases between them. This CDR3 comprises 15 residues. Germline CDR1 is SEHNR and CDR2 is FQNEAQ (reference sequence). The CDR3 protein is CASSLVGHLNTEAFF. The CDR3, as DNA: TGTGCCAGCAGCTTGGTCGGACATCTTAACACTGAAGCTTTCTTT. Combining the CDR3 with reference TRBV7-9 and TRBJ1-1 gives the whole variable domain DTGVSQNPRHKITKRGQNVTFRCDPISEHNRLYWYRQTLGQGPEFLTYFQNEAQLEKSRLLSDRFSAERPKGSFSTLEIQRTEQGDSAMYLCASSLVGHLNTEAFFGQGTRLTVV.

This clone was counted once. The chain carries TRBV29-1 and TRBJ2-7; 10 nucleotides match TRBD1. V lost 2 bases, J lost 4 bases, and 5 bases stayed unmatched. The CDR3 is 14 residues long. The germline V gene encodes CDR1 SQVTM and CDR2 ANQGSEA. CDR3: CSVERTGGDYEQYF. The CDR3 DNA reads TGCAGCGTTGAACGGACAGGGGGGGATTACGAGCAGTACTTC.

The gene calls are TRBV28 and TRBJ1-4, with 7 bases aligning to TRBD1. Germline values: CDR1 MDHEN, CDR2 SYDVKM. The CDR3 has 17 amino acids. The V segment lost 5 bases and the J segment 0 bases; nucleotides outside the gene matches: 9. The CDR3 DNA reads as TGTGCCAGCAGTCCGGGACAGTCAGGATCAACTAATGAAAAACTGTTTTTT. It encodes CASSPGQSGSTNEKLFF.

The gene calls are TRBV2 and TRBJ1-6, with TRBD1 as a possible D gene (6 bases). From germline, CDR1 is SNHLY and CDR2 FYNNEI. The germline V and J ends were trimmed by 7 bases and 6 bases, with 16 bases remaining between them. This CDR3 region has 15 residues. DNA of the CDR3: TGTGCCAGCATCCAGGGGATAGGGGGTAATTCACCCCTCCACTTT. Protein: CASIQGIGGNSPLHF. Drawing the rest from reference TRBV2 and TRBJ1-6, the complete variable domain is EPEVTQTPSHQVTQMGQEVILRCVPISNHLYFYWYRQILGQKVEFLVSFYNNEISEKSEIFDDQFSVERPDGSNFTLKIRSTKLEDSAMYFCASIQGIGGNSPLHFGNGTRLTVT.

With respect to this clone: Since the CDR3 does not end with the conserved phenylalanine or tryptophan, this likely comes from a read error. The chain combines TRBV7-9 with TRBJ1-1, with 7 bases that match TRBD1. CDR1 is SEHNR and CDR2 is FQNEAQ in the germline V gene (reference sequence). V lost 1 base and J lost 8; bases outside the gene matches: 4. The CDR3 spans 13 residues. The CDR3 DNA reads TGTGCCAGCAGCTTAGAAGGGGGCAGGGAAGCTTTCCTT. Translation gives CASSLEGGREAFL.

The chain carries TRBV28 and TRBJ1-3; no firm D call. The CDR3 is 14 residues long. The germline CDR1 and CDR2 sequences are MDHEN and SYDVKM. Trimming left V 3 bases short and J 2 bases short, with 8 bases between. The CDR3 is CASSFFSAGNTIYF. CDR3 in DNA: TGTGCCAGCAGTTTCTTCTCGGCTGGAAACACCATATATTTT. The full variable domain, completed using reference TRBV28 and TRBJ1-3, is DVKVTQSSRYLVKRTGEKVFLECVQDMDHENMFWYRQDPGLGLRLIYFSYDVKMKEKGDIPEGYSVSREKKERFSLILESASTNQTSMYLCASSFFSAGNTIYFGEGSWLTVV.

The chain carries TRBV4-3 and TRBJ2-1; tentative D call: TRBD2 (6 bases). V was clipped by 4 bases and J by 2 bases, with 12 bases between them. Per the germline V gene, CDR1 is LGHNA and CDR2 is YSLEER. The CDR3 length is 15 residues. The CDR3 here is CASSPGVRPYNEQFF. The CDR3 region has the DNA TGCGCCAGCAGCCCGGGGGTCCGCCCCTACAATGAGCAGTTCTTC.

This clone was detected only a few times. This chain links TRBV4-3 with TRBJ2-7, with 9 nucleotides matching TRBD1. This CDR3 is built from 18 residues. V lost 4 bases, J lost 2 bases, and 15 bases stayed unmatched. Germline loops: CDR1 LGHNA, CDR2 YSLEER. The CDR3 DNA is TGCGCCAGCAGCCCACGGTCAGTTGAGGGACAGGGAACCTACGAGCAGTACTTC. Amino acid sequence: CASSPRSVEGQGTYEQYF.

The chain has TRBV7-2 and TRBJ2-5, with D possibly matching TRBD2 (6 bases). V lost 1 base and J lost 5, with 20 bases in between. This CDR3 has 17 amino acids. The germline V gene encodes CDR1 SGHTA and CDR2 FQGNSA. CDR3 in DNA: TGTGCCAGCAGCTTAGTAGGAGGGCTAGAGGACTTCGAGACCCAGTACTTC. This gives the protein CASSLVGGLEDFETQYF. Supplemented by reference TRBV7-2 and TRBJ2-5, the full variable domain reads GAGVSQSPSNKVTEKGKDVELRCDPISGHTALYWYRQSLGQGLEFLIYFQGNSAPDKSGLPSDRFSAERTGGSVSTLTIQRTQQEDSAVYLCASSLVGGLEDFETQYFGPGTRLLVL.

This clone was detected only once. The rearrangement joins TRBV9 to TRBJ1-5; the D is unclear. The CDR3 covers 14 residues. In germline, CDR1 is SGDLS, CDR2 YYNGEE. Trimming shortened V by 4 bases and J by 0 bases, and 8 bases separated the two germline ends. CDR3 nucleotides: TGTGCCAGCAGCCGGGGTTATAGCAATCAGCCCCAGCATTTT. It is translated as CASSRGYSNQPQHF.

This clone was counted a single time. The chain couples TRBV4-1 to TRBJ2-7, with 12 bases fitting TRBD1. V was clipped by 1 base and J by 5 bases; unmatched bases: 0. The CDR3 totals 14 residues. CDR1 is MGHRA, CDR2 YSYEKL, per germline. The CDR3 nucleotides read TGCGCCAGCAGCCAAGGGGACAGGGGGCACGAGCAGTACTTC. Translated: CASSQGDRGHEQYF.

Only a few counts were recorded for this clone. The chain employs TRBV4-3 and TRBJ1-5, with TRBD1 matching 7 bases. Losses at the gene ends were 4 bases for V and 7 bases for J; bases not matched to a gene: 10. In germline, CDR1 is LGHNA, CDR2 YSLEER. The CDR3 spans 15 residues. CDR3 DNA sequence: TGCGCCAGCAGCCCCTTGTACAGGGGAATCCAGCCCCAGCATTTT. Amino acids: CASSPLYRGIQPQHF.

This chain joins TRBV6-6 and TRBJ2-2; weak D call: TRBD1 (5 bases). The germline V gene encodes CDR1 MNHNY and CDR2 SVGAGI (reference sequence). This CDR3 spans 15 amino acids. V was cut by 5 bases and J by 6 bases, with 16 bases left in between. The CDR3 DNA is TGTGCCAGCAGTCCCGGGCCCGCCAGGGCCGGGGAGCTGTTTTTT. Translation: CASSPGPARAGELFF.

The rearrangement uses TRBV27 and TRBJ2-3; TRBD1 aligns across 10 bases. V trimming: 8 bases; J trimming: 6 bases; junction bases outside the gene matches: 8. Germline V gives CDR1 MNHEY, CDR2 SMNVEV (reference sequence). The CDR3 is made up of 14 amino acids. The CDR3 reads CASADRGPGDTQYF. CDR3 DNA sequence: TGTGCCAGCGCCGACAGGGGGCCCGGCGATACGCAGTATTTT.

The rearrangement links TRBV27 to TRBJ2-6, with no clear D. The V end lost 5 bases, the J end lost 4 bases, and 6 bases lay between the germline ends. CDR3 length equals 13 residues. Per germline, CDR1 MNHEY and CDR2 SMNVEV (reference sequence). The CDR3 loop is CASSTAGANVLTF. The CDR3, as DNA: TGTGCCAGCAGTACTGCGGGGGCCAACGTCCTGACTTTC.

This chain connects TRBV6-5 to TRBJ2-2; tentatively, D is TRBD1 (6 bases). The CDR3 is 14 amino acids. The V gene's germline CDR1 is MNHEY and CDR2 SVGAGI. Deletions cut 7 bases from V and 1 base from J, with 10 bases between. CDR3 in amino acids: CASNQQGNTGELFF. CDR3 in DNA: TGTGCCAGCAACCAACAGGGGAACACCGGGGAGCTGTTTTTT.

The rearrangement links TRBV7-9 to TRBJ2-6; TRBD1 aligns across 7 bases. V lost 0 bases, J lost 0 bases, and 8 bases stayed unmatched. This CDR3 has 19 residues. Germline V CDR1 and CDR2: SEHNR, FQNEAQ (reference sequence). CDR3 region: CASSLARGILNSGANVLTF. The CDR3 bases are TGTGCCAGCAGCTTAGCCAGGGGGATCCTTAACTCTGGGGCCAACGTCCTGACTTTC. The full variable domain, rest sourced from reference TRBV7-9 and TRBJ2-6, is DTGVSQNPRHKITKRGQNVTFRCDPISEHNRLYWYRQTLGQGPEFLTYFQNEAQLEKSRLLSDRFSAERPKGSFSTLEIQRTEQGDSAMYLCASSLARGILNSGANVLTFGAGSRLTVL.

This clone appeared once. The V gene is TRBV12-2, the J gene TRBJ2-7; TRBD2, the table's D call, was not compared with the DNA. TRBV12-2 is a recognized pseudogene. CDR3 length equals 12 residues. CDR3 protein: CASRLAVYEQYF. DNA for the CDR3: TGTGCAAGTCGCTTAGCCGTCTACGAGCAGTACTTC.

The chain links TRBV6-5 to TRBJ2-2, with TRBD2 identical over 11 bases. In germline, CDR1 is MNHEY, CDR2 SVGAGI. CDR3 size: 16 residues. Trimming removed 0 bases from V and 5 bases from J; junction bases left unmatched: 2. CDR3 in DNA: TGTGCCAGCAGTTACTCGTCTAGCGGGAGGACCGGGGAGCTGTTTTTT. This encodes CASSYSSSGRTGELFF.

V gene TRBV15 combines with J gene TRBJ1-6; 8 bases match TRBD1. With V trimmed by 4 bases and J by 9 bases, 8 bases remained unmatched. Germline CDR1 reads LNHNV; CDR2 reads YYDKDF (reference sequence). The CDR3 loop spans 15 amino acids. The DNA of the CDR3 is TGTGCCACCAGCACCAAGACAGGGGAGCGTTCACCCCTCCACTTT. It encodes CATSTKTGERSPLHF. The full variable domain, its missing parts supplied by reference TRBV15 and TRBJ1-6, is DAMVIQNPRYQVTQFGKPVTLSCSQTLNHNVMYWYQQKSSQAPKLLFHYYDKDFNNEADTPDNFQSRRPNTSFCFLDIRSPGLGDTAMYLCATSTKTGERSPLHFGNGTRLTVT.

The chain carries TRBV4-1 and TRBJ1-1, with D maybe TRBD1 (6 bases). Trimming removed 0 bases from V and 0 bases from J, with 14 bases in between. CDR3 size: 17 residues. From germline, CDR1 is MGHRA and CDR2 YSYEKL. The CDR3 coding sequence is TGCGCCAGCAGCCAAGAGGGCAGGGGTTCCATGAACACTGAAGCTTTCTTT. This translates into CASSQEGRGSMNTEAFF.

V gene TRBV11-1 combines with J gene TRBJ2-3, with 13 bases fitting TRBD2. The trim removed 6 bases at V and 1 base at J, leaving 1 base unmatched. This CDR3 has 15 residues. CDR1 is SGHAT and CDR2 is FQDESV in the germline V gene (reference sequence). The CDR3 sequence: CASRGTSGGTDTQYF. In DNA, the CDR3 is TGTGCCAGCAGGGGGACTAGCGGGGGCACAGATACGCAGTATTTT.

The rearrangement uses TRBV18 and TRBJ2-3; a weak D match, TRBD2 (5 bases). The CDR3 length is 16 residues. CDR1 is KGHSH, CDR2 LQKENI, per germline. Between the trimmed V and J ends, which lost 6 bases and 3 bases, there was a span of 19 bases. CDR3: CASSITIAGNTDTQYF. The CDR3 bases are TGTGCCAGCTCTATCACCATAGCCGGGAATACAGATACGCAGTATTTT.

The gene calls are TRBV5-1 and TRBJ2-7, with a possible D match to TRBD1 (6 bases). CDR1 is SGHRS, CDR2 YFSETQ, per germline. The V end lost 1 base, the J end lost 4 bases, and 15 bases lay between the germline ends. The CDR3 spans 15 residues. The CDR3 loop is CASSLYAGDPYEQYF. The CDR3 region has the DNA TGCGCCAGCAGCTTGTATGCAGGGGATCCGTACGAGCAGTACTTC.

This clone was picked up a small number of times. Other DNA sequences in the same sample also yield this CDR3. The J gene is TRBJ1-5, the V gene TRBV21-1; the tabulated D call, TRBD1, remains unverified against the DNA. TRBV21-1 is listed as a pseudogene. The CDR3 loop spans 16 amino acids. The DNA for the CDR3 is TGTGCCAGCAGCAAAGCGGGGGACAGGGTCTGTCGGCCCCAGCATTTT. It encodes CASSKAGDRVCRPQHF.

V gene TRBV6-5 combines with J gene TRBJ1-4, with D perhaps TRBD1 (6 bases). V lost 4 bases to trimming and J lost 8 bases, with 11 bases between them. The CDR3 runs to 13 residues. The germline gives CDR1 MNHEY, CDR2 SVGAGI. CDR3 DNA: TGTGCCAGCAGTTCCGACAGGAGGGAAAAACTGTTTTTT. This gives the protein CASSSDRREKLFF.

The genes are TRBV5-4 and TRBJ1-2; D is perhaps TRBD1 (5 bases). V lost 7 bases and J lost 0, with 13 bases in between. Germline V gene sequence: CDR1 SGHNT, CDR2 YYREEE (reference sequence). The CDR3 is made up of 14 amino acids. The CDR3 sequence is CASGPRGSNYGYTF. CDR3 DNA sequence: TGTGCCAGCGGGCCCCGGGGGTCTAACTATGGCTACACCTTC. The entire variable domain, with the rest obtained from reference TRBV5-4 and TRBJ1-2, is as follows: ETGVTQSPTHLIKTRGQQVTLRCSSQSGHNTVSWYQQALGQGPQFIFQYYREEENGRGNFPPRFSGLQFPNYSSELNVNALELDDSALYLCASGPRGSNYGYTFGSGTRLTVV.

A note on this clone: Different DNA sequences within this sample yield the same CDR3. The chain links TRBV7-9 to TRBJ2-7; D is undetermined. From germline, CDR1 is SEHNR and CDR2 FQNEAQ (reference sequence). This CDR3 comprises 12 residues. Trimming took 1 base from V and 6 from J, leaving 7 bases between them. The CDR3 sequence is CASSLGSGEQYF. In DNA form, the CDR3 reads TGTGCCAGCAGCTTAGGATCGGGCGAGCAGTACTTC. The complete variable domain, with remaining parts taken from reference TRBV7-9 and TRBJ2-7, reads DTGVSQNPRHKITKRGQNVTFRCDPISEHNRLYWYRQTLGQGPEFLTYFQNEAQLEKSRLLSDRFSAERPKGSFSTLEIQRTEQGDSAMYLCASSLGSGEQYFGPGTRLTVT.

The gene calls are TRBV5-1 and TRBJ2-5; a possible D gene is TRBD2 (5 bases). V was shortened by 0 bases and J by 5 bases, with 8 bases between the two germline ends. Germline loops: CDR1 SGHRS, CDR2 YFSETQ. The CDR3 is made up of 13 amino acids. CDR3 in DNA: TGCGCCAGCAGCTTGGACCCGGGGGAGACCCAGTACTTC. Translation gives CASSLDPGETQYF.